This T cell receptor beta chain appears in the sequencing data of a study of blood T cell repertoires in COVID-19 (dated by TCRdb to 2020 to 2022). With regard to the full study: Collaborator samples came from the United States, Italy and Spain and covered acute and convalescent phases of COVID-19. The dataset comprised deeply sampled blood TCRbeta repertoires from subjects exposed to, actively infected with, or recovered from COVID-19. The samples were drawn from the first 160 participants of the ongoing ImmuneRACE study and from more than 1,000 subjects provided by 6 global collaborators. The material from the prospective study consisted of cDNA or gDNA derived from T cells, B-cell-depleted T cells, or PBMCs. The repertoires were released in a freely available public database meant as a resource for research on the immune response to SARS-CoV-2. Nearly every sample came with metadata listing a de-identified subject ID, COVID-19 status, age in years and sex. Where available, HLA class I and class II types were obtained from metadata supplied by the sample provider rather than from assay-based typing. Broad study findings and their caveats: The quantity of clinical and demographic metadata differed by source and by participant and was supplied without curation.

On this clone: The target of this receptor is not known. Base-call qualities are not available, and no considerably larger clone is one nucleotide away.

The immunoSEQ Assay, a bias-controlled multiplex PCR, was used to amplify TCRbeta CDR3 regions from genomic DNA. Per the authors' processing: The number of nucleated cells in each sample was estimated by amplification of reference gene primers within the assay. Sequence reads were collapsed and filtered to measure the absolute abundance of every unique TCRbeta CDR3 rearrangement. For each sample, productive Simpson clonality was calculated by taking the square root of Simpson's diversity index across productive rearrangements. The source is immuneACCESS, and TCRdb retained only in-frame sequences with V and J called. Part of the clones is not carried over; for the studies checked, unresolved V genes explain less than half of this, and the remainder is unexplained. From that table come the V and J calls and clone size; the DNA was used to work out D and trimming. The sample table holds under 200,000 clones, of which 85% to 90% were seen once. Of the sample, about 7% falls within the top ten clones.

Each collaborating institution followed its own protocols to collect whole blood in K2EDTA tubes. For TCRbeta analysis, collaborators shipped samples as frozen whole blood, isolated PBMCs, or DNA extracted from either of those sample types. V is reduced by 1 base and J by 0 bases, leaving a spacing of 9 bases between them. CDR1 MNHNS and CDR2 SASEGT were looked up in the germline V gene. The CDR3 starts with the cysteine, ends with the phenylalanine, and has 15 residues. The read is trimmed to its CDR3 DNA, 45 bases read in frame from base 1. The specimen sequenced was peripheral blood. The clonotype was recovered from an elderly woman in a cohort sampled during active or convalescent COVID-19. The rearranged segments are TRBV6-1 and TRBJ1-1; the best D guess is TRBD1, with 5 bases matching. The CDR3 is CASSEVGALNTEAFF. The nucleotide sequence is given as TGTGCCAGCAGTGAAGTAGGGGCTCTGAACACTGAAGCTTTCTTT.